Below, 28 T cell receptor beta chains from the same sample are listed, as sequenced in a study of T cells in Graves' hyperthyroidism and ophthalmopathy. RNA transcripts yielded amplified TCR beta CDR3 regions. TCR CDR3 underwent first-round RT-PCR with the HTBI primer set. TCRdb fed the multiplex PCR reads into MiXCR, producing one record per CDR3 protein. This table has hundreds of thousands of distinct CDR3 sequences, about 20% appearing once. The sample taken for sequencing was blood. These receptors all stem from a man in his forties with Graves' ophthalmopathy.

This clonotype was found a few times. In DNA, the CDR3 is TGTGCCAGCAGCTTAGCGGGCGGGGGGCCAGAGACCCAGTACTTC. Its protein product is CASSLAGGGPETQYF. This chain connects TRBV7-8 to TRBJ2-5, with TRBD2 matching over 8 bases. Germline V gene lookup returns CDR1 SGHVS and CDR2 FQNEAQ. The CDR3 is 15 residues long. The trim removed 0 bases at V and 4 bases at J, leaving 4 bases unmatched.

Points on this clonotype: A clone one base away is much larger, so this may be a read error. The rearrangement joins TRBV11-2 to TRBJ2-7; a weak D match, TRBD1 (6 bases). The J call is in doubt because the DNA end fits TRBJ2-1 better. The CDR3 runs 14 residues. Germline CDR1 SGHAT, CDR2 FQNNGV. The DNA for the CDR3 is TGTGCCAGCAGCTTAGGACAGGCCCTCTACGAGCAGTTCTTC. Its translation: CASSLGQALYEQFF.

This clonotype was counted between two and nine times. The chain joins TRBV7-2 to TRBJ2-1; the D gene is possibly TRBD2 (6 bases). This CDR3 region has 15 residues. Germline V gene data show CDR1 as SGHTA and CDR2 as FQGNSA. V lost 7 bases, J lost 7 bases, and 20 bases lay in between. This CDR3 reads CASTPGLSRGNEQFF. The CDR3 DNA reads TGTGCCAGCACCCCTGGACTATCCCGGGGGAATGAGCAGTTCTTC.

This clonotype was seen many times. Here the CDR3 reads CASSPPGTGGYEQYF. CDR3 DNA: TGTGCCAGCTCCCCCCCTGGGACAGGGGGCTACGAGCAGTACTTC. V and J are TRBV28 and TRBJ2-7, with 11 bases identical to TRBD1. The V gene end was trimmed by 8 bases and the J gene end by 3 bases; junction bases not matched to a gene: 9. The CDR3 contains 15 residues. Per germline, CDR1 MDHEN and CDR2 SYDVKM.

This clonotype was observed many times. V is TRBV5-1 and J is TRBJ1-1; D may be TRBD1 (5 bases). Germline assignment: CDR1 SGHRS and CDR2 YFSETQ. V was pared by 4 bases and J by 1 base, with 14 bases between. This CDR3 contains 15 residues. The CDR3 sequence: CASSPLDRENTEAFF. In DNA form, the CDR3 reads TGCGCCAGCAGCCCACTTGACAGAGAGAACACTGAAGCTTTCTTT.

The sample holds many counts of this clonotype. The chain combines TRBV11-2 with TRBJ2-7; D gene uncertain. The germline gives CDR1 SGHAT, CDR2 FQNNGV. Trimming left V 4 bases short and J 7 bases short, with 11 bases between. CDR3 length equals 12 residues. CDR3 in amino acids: CASSYRHGEQYF. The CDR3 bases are TGTGCCAGCAGCTACCGCCACGGGGAGCAGTACTTC.

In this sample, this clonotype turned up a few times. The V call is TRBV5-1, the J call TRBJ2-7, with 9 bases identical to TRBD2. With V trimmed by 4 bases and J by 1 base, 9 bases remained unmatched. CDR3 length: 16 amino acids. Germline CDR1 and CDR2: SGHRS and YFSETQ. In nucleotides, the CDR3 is TGCGCCAGCAGCCCCCGTAGCGGGGGCATTTCCTACGAGCAGTACTTC. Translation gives CASSPRSGGISYEQYF.

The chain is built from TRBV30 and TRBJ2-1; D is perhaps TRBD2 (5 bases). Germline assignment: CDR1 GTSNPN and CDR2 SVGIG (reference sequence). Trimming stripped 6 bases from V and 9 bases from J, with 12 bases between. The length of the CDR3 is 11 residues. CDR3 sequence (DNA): TGTGCCTGCCAGGTACGGGGTGAGCAGTTCTTC. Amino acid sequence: CACQVRGEQFF.

The CDR3 nucleotides are TGTGCCAGCAGTGAACCTATGGAATTCGGAAACACCATATATTTT. This gives the protein CASSEPMEFGNTIYF. The rearrangement links TRBV28 to TRBJ1-3; D remains unclear. The germline V gene encodes CDR1 MDHEN and CDR2 SYDVKM. CDR3 size: 15 residues. The V gene lost 5 bases and the J gene lost 4 bases, with 15 bases spanning the gap. The full variable domain, its missing parts supplied by reference TRBV28 and TRBJ1-3, is DVKVTQSSRYLVKRTGEKVFLECVQDMDHENMFWYRQDPGLGLRLIYFSYDVKMKEKGDIPEGYSVSREKKERFSLILESASTNQTSMYLCASSEPMEFGNTIYFGEGSWLTVV.

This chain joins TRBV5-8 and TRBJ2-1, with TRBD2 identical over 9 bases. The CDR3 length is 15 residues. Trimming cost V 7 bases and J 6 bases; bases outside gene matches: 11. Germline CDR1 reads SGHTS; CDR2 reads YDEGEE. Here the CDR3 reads CASRLAGEAINEQFF. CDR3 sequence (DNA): TGTGCCAGCCGATTAGCGGGAGAGGCGATCAATGAGCAGTTCTTC. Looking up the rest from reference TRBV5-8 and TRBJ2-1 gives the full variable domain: EAGVTQSPTHLIKTRGQQATLRCSPISGHTSVYWYQQALGLGLQFLLWYDEGEERNRGNFPPRFSGRQFPNYSSELNVNALELEDSALYLCASRLAGEAINEQFFGPGTRLTVL.

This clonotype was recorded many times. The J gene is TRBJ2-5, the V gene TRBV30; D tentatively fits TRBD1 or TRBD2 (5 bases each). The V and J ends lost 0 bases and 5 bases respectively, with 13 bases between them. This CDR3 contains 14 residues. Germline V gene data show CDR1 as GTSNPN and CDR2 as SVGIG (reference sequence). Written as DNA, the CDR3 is TGTGCCTGGAGTGTAAAGGGCAGGGAGGAGACCCAGTACTTC. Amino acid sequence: CAWSVKGREETQYF.

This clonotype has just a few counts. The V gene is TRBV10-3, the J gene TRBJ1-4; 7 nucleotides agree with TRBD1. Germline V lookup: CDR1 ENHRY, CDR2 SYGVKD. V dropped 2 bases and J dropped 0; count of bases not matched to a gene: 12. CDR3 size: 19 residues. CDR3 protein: CAISEVQGSGYSTNEKLFF. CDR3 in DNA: TGTGCCATCAGTGAGGTACAGGGGTCGGGTTACTCAACTAATGAAAAACTGTTTTTT.

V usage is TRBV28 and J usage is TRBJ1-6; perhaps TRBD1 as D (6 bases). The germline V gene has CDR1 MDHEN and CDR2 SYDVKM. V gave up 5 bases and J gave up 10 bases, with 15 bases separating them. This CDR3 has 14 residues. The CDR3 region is CASSPSGGWSPLHF. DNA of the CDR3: TGTGCCAGCAGTCCGTCGGGGGGCTGGTCACCCCTCCACTTT.

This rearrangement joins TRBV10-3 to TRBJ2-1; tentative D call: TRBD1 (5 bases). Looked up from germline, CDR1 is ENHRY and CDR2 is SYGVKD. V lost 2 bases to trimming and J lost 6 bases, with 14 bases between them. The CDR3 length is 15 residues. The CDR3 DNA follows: TGTGCCATCAGTGAGAGGGGCTTAACCCCCAATGAGCAGTTCTTC. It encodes CAISERGLTPNEQFF.

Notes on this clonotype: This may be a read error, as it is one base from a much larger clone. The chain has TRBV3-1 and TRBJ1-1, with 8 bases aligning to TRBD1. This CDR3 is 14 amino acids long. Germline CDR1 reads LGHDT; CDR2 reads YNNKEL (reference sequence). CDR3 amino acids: CASSRLDRGTGAFF. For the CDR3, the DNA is TGTGCCAGCAGCCGATTAGACAGGGGAACTGGAGCTTTCTTT.

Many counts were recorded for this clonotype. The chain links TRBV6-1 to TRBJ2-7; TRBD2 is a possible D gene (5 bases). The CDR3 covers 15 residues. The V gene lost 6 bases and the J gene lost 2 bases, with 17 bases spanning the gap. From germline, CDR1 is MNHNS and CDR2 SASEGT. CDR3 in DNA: TGTGCCAGCAGCCCCCCACGGGGTAGCACCTACGAGCAGTACTTC. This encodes CASSPPRGSTYEQYF.

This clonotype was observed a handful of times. This CDR3 is CASSLFNFNSPLHF. In DNA, the CDR3 is TGTGCCAGCAGTTTATTTAACTTTAATTCACCCCTCCACTTT. The gene calls are TRBV28 and TRBJ1-6; D is undetermined. Germline V gene lookup returns CDR1 MDHEN and CDR2 SYDVKM. Trimming took 1 base from V and 6 from J, leaving 7 bases between them. This CDR3 spans 14 amino acids.

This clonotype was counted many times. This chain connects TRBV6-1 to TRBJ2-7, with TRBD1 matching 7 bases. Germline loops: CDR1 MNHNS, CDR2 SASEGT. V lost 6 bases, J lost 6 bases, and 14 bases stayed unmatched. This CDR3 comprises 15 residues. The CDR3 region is CASRSDRVGVSEQYF. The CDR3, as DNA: TGTGCCAGCAGGTCCGACAGGGTGGGGGTCTCCGAGCAGTACTTC.

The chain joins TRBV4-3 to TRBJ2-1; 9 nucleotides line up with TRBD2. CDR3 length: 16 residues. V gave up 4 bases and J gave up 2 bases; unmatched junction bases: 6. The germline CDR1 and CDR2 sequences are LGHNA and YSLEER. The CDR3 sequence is CASSRTSGPPYNEQFF. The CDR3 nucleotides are TGCGCCAGCAGCCGTACTAGCGGGCCTCCCTACAATGAGCAGTTCTTC.

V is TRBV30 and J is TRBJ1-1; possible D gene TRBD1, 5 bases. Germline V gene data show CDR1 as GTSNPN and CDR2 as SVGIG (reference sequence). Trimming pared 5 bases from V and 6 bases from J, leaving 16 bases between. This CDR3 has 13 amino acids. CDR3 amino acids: CAWHRGFGAEAFF. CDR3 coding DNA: TGTGCCTGGCATCGGGGGTTTGGAGCTGAAGCTTTCTTT.

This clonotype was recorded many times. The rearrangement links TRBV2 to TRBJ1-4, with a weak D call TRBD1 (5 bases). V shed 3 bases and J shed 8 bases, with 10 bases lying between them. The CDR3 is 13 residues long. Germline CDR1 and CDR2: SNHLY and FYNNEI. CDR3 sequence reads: CASSDQGTEKLFF. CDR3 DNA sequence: TGTGCCAGCAGTGATCAGGGTACCGAAAAACTGTTTTTT.

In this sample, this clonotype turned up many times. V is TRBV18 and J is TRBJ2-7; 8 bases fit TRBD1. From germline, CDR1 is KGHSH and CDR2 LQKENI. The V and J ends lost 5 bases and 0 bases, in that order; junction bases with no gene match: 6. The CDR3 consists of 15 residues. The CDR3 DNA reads TGTGCCAGCTCATCCGGGACAGGATACTCCTACGAGCAGTACTTC. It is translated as CASSSGTGYSYEQYF.

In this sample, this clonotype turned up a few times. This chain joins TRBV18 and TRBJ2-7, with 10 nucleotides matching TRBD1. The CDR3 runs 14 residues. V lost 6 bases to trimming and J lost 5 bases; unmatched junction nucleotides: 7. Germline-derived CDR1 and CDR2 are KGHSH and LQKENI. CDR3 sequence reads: CASSAGTGVDEQYF. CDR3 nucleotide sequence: TGTGCCAGCTCGGCCGGGACAGGGGTCGACGAGCAGTACTTC.

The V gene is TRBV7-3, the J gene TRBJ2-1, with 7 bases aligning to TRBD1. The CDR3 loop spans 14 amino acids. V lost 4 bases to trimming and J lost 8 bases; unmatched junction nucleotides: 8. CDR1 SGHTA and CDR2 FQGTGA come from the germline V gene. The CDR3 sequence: CASSSPDRADEQFF. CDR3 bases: TGTGCCAGCAGCTCCCCCGACAGGGCGGATGAGCAGTTCTTC.

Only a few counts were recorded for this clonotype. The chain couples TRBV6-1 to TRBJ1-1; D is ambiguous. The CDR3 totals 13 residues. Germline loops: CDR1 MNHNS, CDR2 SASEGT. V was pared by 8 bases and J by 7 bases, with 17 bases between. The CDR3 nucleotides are TGTGCCAGCCGTAAGACCAACCGAGGTGAAGCTTTCTTT. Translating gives CASRKTNRGEAFF.

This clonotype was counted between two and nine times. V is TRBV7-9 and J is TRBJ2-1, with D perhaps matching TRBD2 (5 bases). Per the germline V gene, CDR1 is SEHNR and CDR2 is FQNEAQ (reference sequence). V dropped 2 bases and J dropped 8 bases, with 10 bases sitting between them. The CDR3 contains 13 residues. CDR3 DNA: TGTGCCAGCAGCTTATCCCTAGCTGATGAGCAGTTCTTC. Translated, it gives CASSLSLADEQFF.

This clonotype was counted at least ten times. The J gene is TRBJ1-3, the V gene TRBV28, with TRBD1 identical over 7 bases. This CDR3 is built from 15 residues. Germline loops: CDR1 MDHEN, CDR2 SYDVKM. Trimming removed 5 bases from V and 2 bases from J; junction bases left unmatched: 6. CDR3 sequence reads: CASSPGGRTGNTIYF. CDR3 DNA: TGTGCCAGCAGTCCAGGGGGACGGACTGGAAACACCATATATTTT.

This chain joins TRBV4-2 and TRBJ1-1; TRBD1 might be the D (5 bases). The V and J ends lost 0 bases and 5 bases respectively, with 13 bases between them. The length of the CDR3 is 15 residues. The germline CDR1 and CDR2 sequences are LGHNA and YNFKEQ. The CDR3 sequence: CASSQELGWGTEAFF. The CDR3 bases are TGTGCCAGCAGCCAAGAATTGGGCTGGGGGACTGAAGCTTTCTTT.